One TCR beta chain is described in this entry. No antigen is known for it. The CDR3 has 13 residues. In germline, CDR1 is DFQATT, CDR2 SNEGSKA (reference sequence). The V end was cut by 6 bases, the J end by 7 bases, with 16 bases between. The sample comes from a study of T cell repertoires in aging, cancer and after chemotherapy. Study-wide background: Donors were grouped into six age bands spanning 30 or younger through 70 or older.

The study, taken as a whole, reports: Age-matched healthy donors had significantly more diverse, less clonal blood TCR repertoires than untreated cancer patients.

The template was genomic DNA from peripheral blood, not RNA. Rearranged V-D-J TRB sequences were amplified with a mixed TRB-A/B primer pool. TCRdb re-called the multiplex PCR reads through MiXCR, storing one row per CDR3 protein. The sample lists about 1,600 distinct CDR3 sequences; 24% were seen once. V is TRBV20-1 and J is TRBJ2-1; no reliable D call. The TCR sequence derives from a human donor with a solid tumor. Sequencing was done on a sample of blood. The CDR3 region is CSATDGRRNEQFF. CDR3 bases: TGCAGTGCAACAGACGGACGGCGTAATGAGCAGTTCTTC.